Described below is a single T cell receptor beta chain sequence and its context. Measured with immunoSEQ multiplex PCR; TCRdb has only the in-frame clones, and not every one. The sample has roughly 63,000 clones; 88% are singletons. The entry originates in a study of blood T cell repertoires in COVID-19. On the study more broadly: Whether acute or convalescent, the COVID-19 samples came from the United States, Italy and Spain.

This sequence originates from a human donor in a cohort sampled during active COVID-19. Sample: peripheral blood.

The CDR3 spells CASSQGTGDSNQPQHF. As DNA, the CDR3 is TGTGCCAGCAGCCAGGGGACAGGGGATAGCAATCAGCCCCAGCATTTT. This chain uses TRBV6-6 with TRBJ1-5, with 10 bases matching TRBD1. The CDR3 extends over 16 amino acids. Losses at the gene ends were 6 bases for V and 0 bases for J; bases not matched to a gene: 5. Germline lookup yields CDR1 MNHNY and CDR2 SVGAGI (reference sequence).